This passage covers 28 T cell receptor beta chains from one sample sequenced in a study of blood T cell repertoires in COVID-19. The table came from immunoSEQ multiplex PCR; TCRdb's copy has only in-frame clones and leaves some out. The table includes about 120,000 clones, 80% to 90% detected once. The sequencing input was peripheral blood. Receptor source: a woman aged 45-65 years with acute or convalescent COVID-19.

The CDR3 DNA reads TGTGCCAGCAGCTTGGACAGGGGAGGGAATGGCTACACCTTC. It encodes CASSLDRGGNGYTF. The chain carries TRBV7-9 and TRBJ1-2; 9 bases map to TRBD1. The CDR3 loop spans 14 amino acids. Germline trimming cut 3 bases from V and 6 bases from J; bases unmatched to any gene: 5. Germline V gene lookup returns CDR1 SEHNR and CDR2 FQNEAQ (reference sequence).

The chain employs TRBV7-8 and TRBJ2-7; TRBD2 matches at 7 bases. V gave up 0 bases and J gave up 9 bases; unmatched junction bases: 14. CDR3 length equals 16 residues. Germline CDR1 SGHVS, CDR2 FQNEAQ. In nucleotides, the CDR3 is TGTGCCAGCAGCTTAGCAACGGGAGGATCGGGAGGTTGGCAGTACTTC. It is translated as CASSLATGGSGGWQYF.

The V call is TRBV2, the J call TRBJ2-7, with D possibly matching TRBD1 (5 bases). The CDR3 has 14 amino acids. Between the trimmed V and J ends, which lost 7 bases and 2 bases, there was a span of 15 bases. Germline CDR1 SNHLY, CDR2 FYNNEI. The CDR3 spells CASTESGAPYEQYF. The DNA for the CDR3 is TGTGCCAGCACGGAAAGTGGGGCACCCTACGAGCAGTACTTC.

The rearrangement links TRBV5-5 to TRBJ2-5, with 11 bases matching TRBD2. The V gene end was trimmed by 2 bases and the J gene end by 4 bases; junction bases not matched to a gene: 13. This CDR3 is built from 18 residues. The germline CDR1 and CDR2 sequences are SGHKS and YYEKEE (reference sequence). The CDR3 protein is CASSFRLGLAGTGETQYF. The CDR3 bases are TGTGCCAGCAGCTTTCGACTCGGACTAGCGGGTACAGGAGAGACCCAGTACTTC. The full variable domain, rest sourced from reference TRBV5-5 and TRBJ2-5, is DAGVTQSPTHLIKTRGQQVTLRCSPISGHKSVSWYQQVLGQGPQFIFQYYEKEERGRGNFPDRFSARQFPNYSSELNVNALLLGDSALYLCASSFRLGLAGTGETQYFGPGTRLLVL.

The gene calls are TRBV30 and TRBJ2-5; unclear D gene. The CDR3 covers 13 residues. Germline V gene lookup returns CDR1 GTSNPN and CDR2 SVGIG (reference sequence). Trimming pared 4 bases from V and 4 bases from J, leaving 13 bases between. This CDR3 is CAWIDQPPETQYF. DNA of the CDR3: TGTGCCTGGATAGATCAACCACCAGAGACCCAGTACTTC.

This chain connects TRBV28 to TRBJ1-5; a weak D match, TRBD1 (5 bases). The germline CDR1 and CDR2 sequences are MDHEN and SYDVKM. Deletions cut 5 bases from V and 4 bases from J, with 15 bases between. This CDR3 region has 15 residues. The CDR3 DNA sequence: TGTGCCAGCAGTCTCCCCAGCGGGGGGAATCAGCCCCAGCATTTT. Residues: CASSLPSGGNQPQHF.

This sequence joins TRBV29-1 and TRBJ2-7; TRBD1 matches at 8 bases. V trimming: 7 bases; J trimming: 2 bases; junction bases outside the gene matches: 7. The CDR3 totals 13 residues. Germline CDR1 and CDR2: SQVTM and ANQGSEA. The CDR3 nucleotides are TGCAGCGCCATGGACAGGGTTGCCTACGAGCAGTACTTC. It codes for CSAMDRVAYEQYF.

The V gene is TRBV2, the J gene TRBJ2-2; TRBD1 matches 7 bases. Germline CDR1 reads SNHLY; CDR2 reads FYNNEI. Losses at the gene ends were 8 bases for V and 0 bases for J; bases not matched to a gene: 3. The CDR3 length is 14 residues. The CDR3 bases are TGTGCCAGCCGGGGACAGTCGAACACCGGGGAGCTGTTTTTT. It yields the protein CASRGQSNTGELFF.

V gene TRBV4-3 combines with J gene TRBJ1-2; 7 nucleotides align to TRBD1. Germline CDR1 is LGHNA and CDR2 is YSLEER. V was pared by 6 bases and J by 8 bases, with 15 bases of the junction left unmatched. The CDR3 is 15 residues long. The CDR3 bases are TGCGCCAGCAGTCAATACCGACAGGGCGGATGGGGCTACACCTTC. Its protein product is CASSQYRQGGWGYTF.

CDR3 residues: CASSPEGRGAEAFF. The CDR3 DNA follows: TGTGCCAGCAGCCCAGAAGGGCGGGGCGCTGAAGCTTTCTTT. The chain employs TRBV11-3 and TRBJ1-1, with a weak D call TRBD1 (5 bases). This CDR3 spans 14 amino acids. With 5 bases removed from V and 6 bases from J, the gap between germline ends came to 16 bases. Germline V gives CDR1 SGHNT, CDR2 YENEEA. The variable domain in full, completed from reference TRBV11-3 and TRBJ1-1, reads EAGVVQSPRYKIIEKKQPVAFWCNPISGHNTLYWYLQNLGQGPELLIRYENEEAVDDSQLPKDRFSAERLKGVDSTLKIQPAELGDSAVYLCASSPEGRGAEAFFGQGTRLTVV.

The CDR3 region has the DNA TGTGCCAGCACCCCTAACAGGAGCTCTGGAAACACCATATATTTT. As protein: CASTPNRSSGNTIYF. J is TRBJ1-3 and V is TRBV6-5, with D possibly TRBD1 on 5 matching bases. The V and J ends lost 7 bases and 0 bases respectively, with 13 bases between them. This CDR3 region has 15 residues. CDR1 and CDR2 from the germline V gene are MNHEY and SVGAGI.

J is TRBJ2-3 and V is TRBV7-9, with a tentative D call TRBD1 (6 bases). Trimming pared 5 bases from V and 3 bases from J, leaving 15 bases between. In germline, CDR1 is SEHNR, CDR2 FQNEAQ (reference sequence). This CDR3 comprises 15 residues. The CDR3 loop reads CASSPTGSPTDTQYF. In DNA form, the CDR3 reads TGTGCCAGCAGCCCTACAGGGTCCCCGACAGATACGCAGTATTTT.

The J gene is TRBJ2-1, the V gene TRBV10-2; TRBD2 agrees at 14 bases. The length of the CDR3 is 16 residues. V lost 6 bases to trimming and J lost 5 bases; unmatched junction nucleotides: 6. Germline CDR1 WSHSY, CDR2 SAAADI. CDR3 protein: CASRGLAGDLDNEQFF. In DNA form, the CDR3 reads TGCGCCAGCAGGGGACTAGCGGGAGATCTGGACAATGAGCAGTTCTTC.

This chain uses TRBV3-1 (or the pseudogene TRBV3-2) with TRBJ1-6; D not resolved. Germline loops: CDR1 LGHDT, CDR2 YNNKEL (reference sequence). Deletions cut 4 bases from V and 7 bases from J, with 11 bases between. The CDR3 runs 14 residues. The chain's CDR3 is CASSRPGENSPLHF. Here the CDR3 DNA reads TGTGCCAGCAGCCGGCCCGGGGAAAATTCACCCCTCCACTTT.

The chain employs TRBV2 and TRBJ2-7; D is possibly TRBD1 (7 bases). Trimming removed 10 bases at V and 5 bases at J, with 15 bases between. The CDR3 sequence is 12 residues long. The germline CDR1 and CDR2 sequences are SNHLY and FYNNEI. The CDR3 coding sequence is TGTGCCACTTCAGGGGGGTCCCACGAGCAGTACTTC. Amino acid sequence: CATSGGSHEQYF.

The V call is TRBV29-1, the J call TRBJ2-6, with D uncertain. The CDR3 is 14 residues long. The V gene lost 5 bases and the J gene lost 4 bases, with 12 bases spanning the gap. Germline V gene data show CDR1 as SQVTM and CDR2 as ANQGSEA. In DNA form, the CDR3 reads TGCAGCGTTCCCGCTCTGGCAGGGGCCAACGTCCTGACTTTC. Its protein product is CSVPALAGANVLTF.

The V and J genes are TRBV11-1 and TRBJ1-2; D gene unclear. Germline values: CDR1 SGHAT, CDR2 FQDESV (reference sequence). With 4 bases removed from V and 4 bases from J, the gap between germline ends came to 7 bases. The CDR3 contains 12 residues. The DNA for the CDR3 is TGTGCCAGCAGCTCGACGGGCTATGGCTACACCTTC. Translating gives CASSSTGYGYTF.

V is TRBV12-3 or TRBV12-4 and J is TRBJ1-4; TRBD1 is a possible D gene (5 bases). The CDR3 contains 13 residues. Deletions cut 5 bases from V and 8 bases from J, with 12 bases between. Written as DNA, the CDR3 is TGTGCCAGCAGTCTGGGGCCGGAGGAAAAACTGTTTTTT. It codes for CASSLGPEEKLFF.

The sample holds a few counts of this clone. This rearrangement joins TRBV28 to TRBJ1-2; D might be TRBD1 (6 bases). CDR1 and CDR2 from the germline V gene are MDHEN and SYDVKM. This CDR3 has 14 amino acids. Trimming removed 2 bases from V and 4 bases from J, with 11 bases in between. CDR3 protein: CASSLTGYAYGYTF. The DNA for the CDR3 is TGTGCCAGCAGTTTAACAGGGTATGCCTATGGCTACACCTTC.

This rearrangement joins TRBV7-2 to TRBJ1-3; no reliable D call. The CDR3 loop spans 15 amino acids. Germline CDR1 is SGHTA and CDR2 is FQGNSA. V was pared by 1 base and J by 6 bases, with 13 bases between. The CDR3 sequence: CASSLVGVNINTIYF. In DNA, the CDR3 is TGTGCCAGCAGCTTAGTGGGCGTTAACATAAACACCATATATTTT.

The genes are TRBV11-2 and TRBJ2-3, with D perhaps matching TRBD1 (6 bases). The V and J ends lost 1 base and 0 bases respectively, with 14 bases between them. CDR1 is SGHAT and CDR2 is FQNNGV in the germline V gene. There are 17 residues in the CDR3. Here the CDR3 DNA reads TGTGCCAGCAGCTTAGTCTCTGGGACATCCAGCACAGATACGCAGTATTTT. Translating it yields CASSLVSGTSSTDTQYF.

The V gene is TRBV6-6, the J gene TRBJ2-2, with D possibly TRBD1 on 5 matching bases. The CDR3 is made up of 13 amino acids. The V end was cut by 4 bases, the J end by 7 bases, with 10 bases between. The germline gives CDR1 MNHNY, CDR2 SVGAGI (reference sequence). CDR3 protein: CASSSTVGGELFF. The CDR3 DNA reads as TGTGCCAGCAGTTCGACAGTCGGCGGGGAGCTGTTTTTT.

The chain combines TRBV29-1 with TRBJ1-4; D may be TRBD1 (6 bases). Looked up from germline, CDR1 is SQVTM and CDR2 is ANQGSEA. Trimming stripped 7 bases from V and 5 bases from J, with 14 bases between. This CDR3 comprises 13 residues. The CDR3 DNA follows: TGCAGCGCCTCAGGGGCCAGAAATGAAAAACTGTTTTTT. Its translation is CSASGARNEKLFF.

V is TRBV6-5 and J is TRBJ1-6, with 7 bases that match TRBD1. The germline V gene has CDR1 MNHEY and CDR2 SVGAGI. V shed 2 bases and J 6 bases; nucleotides not matched to a gene: 4. The CDR3 runs to 15 residues. The CDR3 coding sequence is TGTGCCAGCAGTTACCTGACAGGGTTTAATTCACCCCTCCACTTT. It encodes CASSYLTGFNSPLHF.

This sequence joins TRBV5-6 and TRBJ1-4; 10 bases fit TRBD1. The CDR3 loop spans 14 amino acids. Germline CDR1 SGHDT, CDR2 YYEEEE. The V gene end was trimmed by 5 bases and the J gene end by 7 bases; junction bases not matched to a gene: 5. The CDR3 DNA reads as TGTGCCAGCAGAACGACAGGGGGCGGTGAAAAACTGTTTTTT. Translating it yields CASRTTGGGEKLFF.

The chain is built from TRBV5-1 and TRBJ2-3, with no clear D. The V end was cut by 4 bases, the J end by 1 base, with 10 bases between. There are 14 residues in the CDR3. CDR1 is SGHRS, CDR2 YFSETQ, per germline. The CDR3 DNA reads as TGCGCCAGCAGCGCCATGGCGGGCACAGATACGCAGTATTTT. Its protein is CASSAMAGTDTQYF.

The chain has TRBV19 and TRBJ1-3; D uncertain. Per germline, CDR1 LNHDA and CDR2 SQIVND (reference sequence). This CDR3 comprises 14 residues. Trimming stripped 2 bases from V and 1 base from J, with 6 bases between. CDR3 bases: TGTGCCAGTAGTATAAAGCATTCTGGAAACACCATATATTTT. This sequence encodes CASSIKHSGNTIYF.

J is TRBJ2-7 and V is TRBV11-3; D may be TRBD2 (6 bases). The CDR3 runs 15 residues. The V end lost 1 base, the J end lost 7 bases, and 17 bases lay between the germline ends. Germline assignment: CDR1 SGHNT and CDR2 YENEEA. CDR3 in DNA: TGTGCCAGCAGCTTAGTTGGGCCCACTCGGGAGGAGCAGTACTTC. Amino acids: CASSLVGPTREEQYF.